One TCR beta chain is described in this entry. Its antigen is as yet unknown. Unique molecular identifiers were linked by the library to individual cDNA molecules. TCRdb called the 5' RACE reads again in MiXCR, with one record for every CDR3 protein. The repertoire holds 80,000 or so distinct CDR3 sequences, with approximately 15% as singletons. The data are from a study of human T cells and chemical hapten exposure. Whole-study context: TCR yields per sample varied, mainly owing to small pooled library volume differences. Findings and caveats of the study: TCRs at a frequency above 1 in 1000 stayed unchanged with DPC sensitization.

Total RNA extraction was carried out from unfractionated whole blood. Germline loops: CDR1 KGHSH, CDR2 LQKENI. There are 13 residues in the CDR3. V dropped 4 bases and J dropped 2 bases, with 8 bases sitting between them. The receptor was derived from a female donor in good health. The V and J genes are TRBV18 and TRBJ1-1; D ambiguous. The chain's CDR3 is CASSLKDNTEAFF. CDR3 DNA: TGTGCCAGCTCACTGAAGGACAACACTGAAGCTTTCTTT.